This T cell receptor (beta chain) emerged from a study of CD8+ T cells in alopecia areata. Overall study context: Treated patients swallowed 5 to 10 mg of oral tofacitinib twice daily. The protocol delivered tofacitinib for 6 to 18 months, then withdrew it for 6 months.

The CDR3 length is 19 residues. Germline CDR1 reads MNHEY; CDR2 reads SMNVEV (reference sequence). Trimming took off 3 bases at V and 0 bases at J, with 24 bases between the two ends. The study team obtained lesional scalp punch biopsies and peripheral blood from alopecia areata patients. The authors extracted RNA and reverse transcribed it into cDNA as the sequencing template. Sequencing used immunoSEQ multiplex PCR; TCRdb keeps in-frame clones, though not all of them. The table records 110,000 to 150,000 clones, about 60% of them present only once. The chain couples TRBV27 to TRBJ2-7; a possible D gene is TRBD2 (6 bases). The material was CD4+ T cells sorted from blood, obtained at week 0. This TCR came from a human donor with alopecia areata. The CDR3 sequence: CASSFSNPPGLHHSYEQYF. The CDR3 bases are TGTGCCAGCAGTTTCTCGAACCCGCCCGGACTACACCACTCCTACGAGCAGTACTTC.